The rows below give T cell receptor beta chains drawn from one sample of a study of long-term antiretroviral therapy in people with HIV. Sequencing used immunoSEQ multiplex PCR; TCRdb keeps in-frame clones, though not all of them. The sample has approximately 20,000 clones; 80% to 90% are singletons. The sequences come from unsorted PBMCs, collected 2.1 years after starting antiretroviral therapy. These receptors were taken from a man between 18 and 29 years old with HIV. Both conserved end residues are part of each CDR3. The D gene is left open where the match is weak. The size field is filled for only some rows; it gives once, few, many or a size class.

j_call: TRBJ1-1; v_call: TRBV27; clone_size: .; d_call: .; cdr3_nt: TGTGCCAGCAGTTTCGGGGGGGACACTGAAGCTTTCTTT; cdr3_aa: CASSFGGDTEAFF
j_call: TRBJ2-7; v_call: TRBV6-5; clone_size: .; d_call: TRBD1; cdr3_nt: TGTGCCAGCAGCCGGGACAGACCACCCTACGAGCAGTACTTC; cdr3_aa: CASSRDRPPYEQYF
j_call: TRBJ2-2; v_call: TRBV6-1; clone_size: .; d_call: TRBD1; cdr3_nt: TGTGCCAGCAGTGTATCGACAGGGAGGAACACCGGGGAGCTGTTTTTT; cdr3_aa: CASSVSTGRNTGELFF
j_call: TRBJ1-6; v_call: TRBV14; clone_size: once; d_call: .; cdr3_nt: TGTGCCAGCAGCCCGAGGACGACGGGTAATTCACCCCTCCACTTT; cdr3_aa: CASSPRTTGNSPLHF
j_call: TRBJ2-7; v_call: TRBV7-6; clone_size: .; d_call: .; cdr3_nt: TGTGCCAGCAGCTCCCTCGACAGATCCTACGAGCAGTACTTC; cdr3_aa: CASSSLDRSYEQYF
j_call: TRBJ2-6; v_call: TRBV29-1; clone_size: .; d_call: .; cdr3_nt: TGCAGCGACCTGGGTTACTCTGGGGCCAACGTCCTGACTTTC; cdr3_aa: CSDLGYSGANVLTF
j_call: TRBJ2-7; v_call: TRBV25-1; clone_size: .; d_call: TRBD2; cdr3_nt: TGTGCCAGCAGTGCAGTGGGGGGGGATCTTACCTACGAGCAGTACTTC; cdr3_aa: CASSAVGGDLTYEQYF
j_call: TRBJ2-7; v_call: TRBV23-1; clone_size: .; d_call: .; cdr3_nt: TGCGCCAGCAGTCAATCGGGGGGGCCTCGGGACGAGCAGTACTTC; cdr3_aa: CASSQSGGPRDEQYF
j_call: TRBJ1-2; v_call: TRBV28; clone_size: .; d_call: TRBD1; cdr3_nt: TGTGCCAGCAGTTCCCCACCGGACAGGGCTCGCTACACCTTC; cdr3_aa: CASSSPPDRARYTF
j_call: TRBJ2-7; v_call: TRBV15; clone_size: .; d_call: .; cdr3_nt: TGTGCCACCAGCAGAGATAGGCCGAGGGACTGGAGCTCCTACGAGCAGTACTTC; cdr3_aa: CATSRDRPRDWSSYEQYF
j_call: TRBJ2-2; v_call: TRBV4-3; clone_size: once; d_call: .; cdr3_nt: TGCGCCAGCAGCCACAAACCCGCCGCAGTTTCGAACACCGGGGAGCTGTTTTTT; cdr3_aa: CASSHKPAAVSNTGELFF
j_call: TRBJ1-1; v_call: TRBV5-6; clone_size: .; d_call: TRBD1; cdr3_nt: TGTGCCAGCAGCTCCCCTGGACAGGGCGGGACTGAAGCTTTCTTT; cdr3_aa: CASSSPGQGGTEAFF
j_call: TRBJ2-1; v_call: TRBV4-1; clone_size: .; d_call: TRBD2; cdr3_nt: TGCGCCAGCAGCCAGGGATTACTAGCGGGAGAAGGAGGGGTGCAGTTCTTC; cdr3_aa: CASSQGLLAGEGGVQFF
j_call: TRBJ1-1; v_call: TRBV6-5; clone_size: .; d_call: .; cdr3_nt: TGTGCCAGCAGTTACAGAACGAACACTGAAGCTTTCTTT; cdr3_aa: CASSYRTNTEAFF
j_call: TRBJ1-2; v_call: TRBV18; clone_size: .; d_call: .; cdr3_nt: TGTGCCAGCTCGCCGGAGACTGGCAACTATGGCTACACCTTC; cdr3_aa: CASSPETGNYGYTF
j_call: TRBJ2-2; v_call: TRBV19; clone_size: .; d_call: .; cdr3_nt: TGTGCCAGTAGGCGGGACCCGAACACCGGGGAGCTGTTTTTT; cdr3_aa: CASRRDPNTGELFF
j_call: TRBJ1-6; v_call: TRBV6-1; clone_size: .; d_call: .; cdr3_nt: TGTGCCAGCAGTGAGTCTTTCCAGGGCTCCTCACCCCTCCACTTT; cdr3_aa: CASSESFQGSSPLHF
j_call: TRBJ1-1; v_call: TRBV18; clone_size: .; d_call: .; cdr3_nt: TGTGCCAGCTCACCAAGGCAAACAGGGAGGTGGGATACTGAAGCTTTCTTT; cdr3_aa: CASSPRQTGRWDTEAFF
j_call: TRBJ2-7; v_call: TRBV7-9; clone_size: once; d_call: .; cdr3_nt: TGTGCCAGCAGCAACTGGCCGAACTACGAGCAGTACTTC; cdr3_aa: CASSNWPNYEQYF
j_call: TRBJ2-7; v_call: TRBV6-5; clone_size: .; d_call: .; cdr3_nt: TGTGCCAGCAGTTACGGGCTGGGCTACGAGCAGTACTTC; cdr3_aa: CASSYGLGYEQYF
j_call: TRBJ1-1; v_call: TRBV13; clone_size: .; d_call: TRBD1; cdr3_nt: TGTGCCAGCAGCCTTCGGACAGGACCGAACACTGAAGCTTTCTTT; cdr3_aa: CASSLRTGPNTEAFF
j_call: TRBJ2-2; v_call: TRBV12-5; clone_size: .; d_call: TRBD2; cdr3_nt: TGTGCTTCTGGGGGGGACTTAAATACCGGGGAGCTGTTTTTT; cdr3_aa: CASGGDLNTGELFF
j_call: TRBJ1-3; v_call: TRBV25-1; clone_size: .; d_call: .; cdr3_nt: TGTGCCTCAGCAATGGGAAACACCATATATTTT; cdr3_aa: CASAMGNTIYF
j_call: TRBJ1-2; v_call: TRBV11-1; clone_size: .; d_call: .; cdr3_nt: TGTGCCAGCAGCCCCGGGTCCGCTAACTATGGCTACACCTTC; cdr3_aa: CASSPGSANYGYTF
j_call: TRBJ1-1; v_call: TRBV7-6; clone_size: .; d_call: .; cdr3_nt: TGTGCCAGCAGCTCAACCTTGTGGGGACGAGCTTTCTTT; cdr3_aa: CASSSTLWGRAFF
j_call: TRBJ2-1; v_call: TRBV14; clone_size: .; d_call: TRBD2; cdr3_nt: TGTGCCAGCAGCCAACTAGCGGGAGAGCACAATGAGCAGTTCTTC; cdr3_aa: CASSQLAGEHNEQFF
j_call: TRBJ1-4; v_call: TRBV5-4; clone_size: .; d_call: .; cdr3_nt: TGTGCCAGCAGCTTGGACGCCGAAAAACTGTTTTTT; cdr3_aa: CASSLDAEKLFF
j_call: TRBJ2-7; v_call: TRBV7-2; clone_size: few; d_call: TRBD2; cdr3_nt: TGTGCCAGCAGCCTCCTAGCGGGAGTGTACGAGCAGTACTTC; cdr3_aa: CASSLLAGVYEQYF
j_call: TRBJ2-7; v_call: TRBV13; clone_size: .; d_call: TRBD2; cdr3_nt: TGTGCCAGCAGCTCCCTCGAACTCGGGGGTTGGGGACTAGCGGGAGGGGCCGAGCAGTACTTC; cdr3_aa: CASSSLELGGWGLAGGAEQYF
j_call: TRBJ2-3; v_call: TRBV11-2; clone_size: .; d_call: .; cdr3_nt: TGTGCCAGCAGACCTTGGGGAAGCGGCACAGATACGCAGTATTTT; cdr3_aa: CASRPWGSGTDTQYF
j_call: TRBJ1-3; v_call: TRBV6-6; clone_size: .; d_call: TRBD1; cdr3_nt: TGTGCCAGCAGTACAGGGGGCGTTGGAAACACCATATATTTT; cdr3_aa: CASSTGGVGNTIYF
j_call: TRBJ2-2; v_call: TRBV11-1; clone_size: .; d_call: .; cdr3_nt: TGTGCCATAGGACGCACCGGGGAGCTGTTTTTT; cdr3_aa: CAIGRTGELFF
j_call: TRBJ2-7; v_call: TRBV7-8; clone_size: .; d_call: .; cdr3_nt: TGTGCCAGCAGCGCCTTCGAAGGGAGCTCCTACGAGCAGTACTTC; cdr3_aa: CASSAFEGSSYEQYF
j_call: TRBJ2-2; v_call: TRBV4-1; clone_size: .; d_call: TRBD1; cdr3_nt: TGCGCCAGCAGCCCATACCCCCCAGGGGGCGCGAACACCGGGGAGCTGTTTTTT; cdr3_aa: CASSPYPPGGANTGELFF
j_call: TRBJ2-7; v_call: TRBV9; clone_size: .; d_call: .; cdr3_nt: TGTGCCAGCAGCGAGGGGGCGGGGGTATCCGAGCAGTACTTC; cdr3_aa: CASSEGAGVSEQYF
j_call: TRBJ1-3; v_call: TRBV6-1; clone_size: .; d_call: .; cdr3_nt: TGTGCCAGCAAGGACGGGGGAAACACCATATATTTT; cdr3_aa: CASKDGGNTIYF
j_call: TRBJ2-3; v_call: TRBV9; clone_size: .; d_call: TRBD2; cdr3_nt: TGTGCCAGCAGCTCGCCGGGACTAGATATTATTAAGCAGTATTTT; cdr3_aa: CASSSPGLDIIKQYF
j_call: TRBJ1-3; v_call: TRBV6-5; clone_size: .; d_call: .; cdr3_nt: TGTGCCAGCAGTTACTTGGGCAGTGGAAACACCATATATTTT; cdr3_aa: CASSYLGSGNTIYF
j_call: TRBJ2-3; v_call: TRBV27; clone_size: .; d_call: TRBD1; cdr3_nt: TGTGCCAGCATCGGGACAGGAACAGATACGCAGTATTTT; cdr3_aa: CASIGTGTDTQYF
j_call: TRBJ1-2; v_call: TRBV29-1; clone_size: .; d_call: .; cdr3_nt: TGCAGCGTTGAAGGAGCAGGCCACTATGGCTACACCTTC; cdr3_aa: CSVEGAGHYGYTF
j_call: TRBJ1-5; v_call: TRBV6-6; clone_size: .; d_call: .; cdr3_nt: TGTGCCAGCAGTTCCCCTGGGGTCAGTCAGCCCCAGCATTTT; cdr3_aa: CASSSPGVSQPQHF
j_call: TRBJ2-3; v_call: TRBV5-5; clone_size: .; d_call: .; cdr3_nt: TGTGCCAGCAGCTTAGAGCAGGGCTCAGATACGCAGTATTTT; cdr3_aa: CASSLEQGSDTQYF
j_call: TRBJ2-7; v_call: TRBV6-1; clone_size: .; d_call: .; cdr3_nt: TGTGCCAGCAGTGAACGGTCGGACGAGCAGTACTTC; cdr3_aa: CASSERSDEQYF
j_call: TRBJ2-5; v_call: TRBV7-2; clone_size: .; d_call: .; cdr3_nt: TGTGCCAGCAGCCGGTACCAAGAGACCCAGTACTTC; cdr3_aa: CASSRYQETQYF
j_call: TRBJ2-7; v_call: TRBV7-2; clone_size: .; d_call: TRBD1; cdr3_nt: TGTGCCAGCAGCTTTAAAGGACAGGGGCTCATCTACGAGCAGTACTTC; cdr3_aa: CASSFKGQGLIYEQYF
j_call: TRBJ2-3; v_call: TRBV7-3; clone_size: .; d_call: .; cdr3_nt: TGTGCCAGCTCAGAAGGAGGAGCAGATACGCAGTATTTT; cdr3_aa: CASSEGGADTQYF
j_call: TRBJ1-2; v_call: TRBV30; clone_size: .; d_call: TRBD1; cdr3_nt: TGTGCCTGGAGTTCCCCTCCGGGACAGGGGGCGGCGTTCGGTGGCTACACCTTC; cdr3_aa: CAWSSPPGQGAAFGGYTF
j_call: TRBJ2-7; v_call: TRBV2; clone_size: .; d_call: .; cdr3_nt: TGTGCCAGCAGTTCCTACCGGGACAAGCTCGCCGAGCAGTACTTC; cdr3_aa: CASSSYRDKLAEQYF
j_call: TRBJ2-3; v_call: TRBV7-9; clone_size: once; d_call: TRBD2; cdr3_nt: TGTGCCAGCAGCTTTCAAGCGGGAGAATGGACGCAGTATTTT; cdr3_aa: CASSFQAGEWTQYF
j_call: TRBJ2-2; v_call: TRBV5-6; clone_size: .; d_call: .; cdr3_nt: TGTGCCAGCAGCCAACTCGATATCACCGGGGAGCTGTTTTTT; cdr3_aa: CASSQLDITGELFF
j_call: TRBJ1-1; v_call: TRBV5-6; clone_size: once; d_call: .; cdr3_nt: TGTGCCAGCAGCTTGGGCAGGGTGAACACTGAAGCTTTCTTT; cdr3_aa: CASSLGRVNTEAFF